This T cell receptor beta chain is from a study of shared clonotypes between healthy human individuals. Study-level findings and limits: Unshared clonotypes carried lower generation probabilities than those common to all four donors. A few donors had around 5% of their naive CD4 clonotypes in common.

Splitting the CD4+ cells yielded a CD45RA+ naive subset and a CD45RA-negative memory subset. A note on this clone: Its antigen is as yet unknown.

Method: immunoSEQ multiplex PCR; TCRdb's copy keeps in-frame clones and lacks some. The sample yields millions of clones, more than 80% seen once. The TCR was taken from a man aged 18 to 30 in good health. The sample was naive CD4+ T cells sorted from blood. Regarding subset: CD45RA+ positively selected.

CDR3 DNA sequence: TGTGCCAGCAGTTCCAGAGCGGGGGGGCCATACAATGAGCAGTTCTTC. It encodes CASSSRAGGPYNEQFF. The chain joins TRBV6-5 to TRBJ2-1, with 10 bases matching TRBD2. The V and J ends lost 4 bases and 4 bases, in that order; junction bases with no gene match: 7. The CDR3 is 16 residues long. The germline V gene encodes CDR1 MNHEY and CDR2 SVGAGI.